These T cell receptor beta chains were read from a single sample in a study of T cell repertoires in cytomegalovirus infection. Their antigens are not known. Via MiXCR, TCRdb re-called the reads, giving one row per CDR3 protein. This table has around 310,000 distinct CDR3 sequences, under 35% appearing once. Sequencing used cultured PBMCs, obtained from culture after CMV antigen stimulation. The receptors come from a human donor in good health (CMV status not recorded). Some clones in this sample may be carry-over from other donors' samples. Both conserved end residues are part of each CDR3. The size entry is marked missing in some rows and otherwise reads once, few, many or a size class.

V gene	clone size	J gene	CDR3 protein
TRBV27	-	TRBJ1-6	CASSWGGQGVSPLHF
TRBV12-3/TRBV12-4	few	TRBJ2-1	CASSPDRGWEFF
TRBV19	-	TRBJ1-1	CASSIGESNTEAFF
TRBV9	many	TRBJ1-5	CASSVGSGDQPQHF
TRBV20-1	few	TRBJ2-5	CSASAGGPKSNETQYF
TRBV7-4	few	TRBJ2-1	CASSPTSGSGDEQFF
TRBV10-3	-	TRBJ1-5	CAISADNYQPQHF
TRBV20-1	few	TRBJ2-7	CSARGNTYEQYF
TRBV11-2	many	TRBJ1-2	CASSFPGTARSRGYTF
TRBV7-9	-	TRBJ2-3	CASSLTERSSVVSTDTQYF
TRBV2	-	TRBJ1-2	CASSGQGIDGYTF
TRBV6-5	few	TRBJ1-2	CASRLGQGAYGYTF
TRBV12-3/TRBV12-4	-	TRBJ2-1	CASRKGTSGLNEQFF
TRBV10-3	few	TRBJ2-7	CAIRGRLEPYEQYF
TRBV12-3/TRBV12-4	few	TRBJ1-1	CASTPDRGKAFF
TRBV6-1	few	TRBJ2-7	CASSRQVGYEQYF
TRBV30	-	TRBJ1-3	CAWRRVGPRNTIYF
TRBV28	-	TRBJ2-7	CASSPWTGGRYEQYF
TRBV20-1	-	TRBJ1-6	CSAGGGAESPLHF
TRBV30	-	TRBJ1-4	CAWRRNDEKLFF
TRBV28	-	TRBJ1-1	CASSSHPPGRMNTEAFF
TRBV11-2	few	TRBJ1-1	CASSLQRLPGQGSGTEAFF
TRBV29-1	-	TRBJ2-1	CSGGAAGGPSNEQFF
TRBV18	-	TRBJ1-2	CASSPVERQNYGGYTF
TRBV7-2	few	TRBJ2-7	CASSLAQAAYEQYF
TRBV7-2	-	TRBJ2-3	CASSLGLAGGLTDTQYF
TRBV20-1	few	TRBJ1-2	CSARDGGDYGYTF
TRBV7-8	many	TRBJ1-5	CASSLVVRGRGQPQHF
TRBV6-5	-	TRBJ2-1	CASSPAGTRNEQFF
TRBV20-1	-	TRBJ2-1	CSARGVGGPYNEQFF
TRBV11-1	-	TRBJ2-1	CASSGQRGVSEEQFF
TRBV7-6	once	TRBJ2-1	CASSLAAGEDRGEQFF
TRBV7-3	-	TRBJ2-3	CASSSLGEPTDTQYF
TRBV4-2	-	TRBJ2-4	CASSQDWGDKNIQYF
TRBV6-1	once	TRBJ1-1	CASSERLIEAFF
TRBV19	many	TRBJ1-1	CASSTSYATGNTEAFF
TRBV5-3	-	TRBJ2-7	CASSLEHNYEQYF
TRBV7-9	many	TRBJ2-1	CASSLDLAGVYNEQFF
TRBV20-1	-	TRBJ1-3	CSAIAPRGAFSGNTIYF
TRBV7-9	many	TRBJ1-2	CASSSQGDGYTF
TRBV27	-	TRBJ2-1	CASSSQLVSYEQFF
TRBV7-9	-	TRBJ1-1	CASSLSLTNTEAFF
TRBV3-1	-	TRBJ1-2	CASSESARAYGYTF
TRBV27	-	TRBJ2-7	CASGVNYEQYF
TRBV6-1	-	TRBJ1-1	CASRGVLGMNTEAFF
TRBV11-2	-	TRBJ2-7	CASSSTWGKRGEQYF
TRBV7-3	-	TRBJ2-1	CASSPLGGGGNEQFF
TRBV28	few	TRBJ1-2	CASSDRTGLLIYGYTF
TRBV28	-	TRBJ2-5	CASSPVGAFVQYF
TRBV5-4	-	TRBJ2-3	CASSLEEVTDTQYF
TRBV28	few	TRBJ2-7	CASSSPSGTGPYEQYF
TRBV7-8	many	TRBJ1-1	CASSLPYRSRDTEAFF
TRBV7-2	-	TRBJ1-2	CASSPSTRPNYGYTF
TRBV9	-	TRBJ2-7	CASSVAKGGLNDEQYF
TRBV24-1	-	TRBJ2-7	CATSDGRGYEQYF